The rows below give T cell receptor beta chains drawn from one sample of a study of low-dose radiotherapy and immunotherapy resistance in tumors. Each CDR3 protein gets one entry after TCRdb re-called the reads with MiXCR. The sample lists about 64,000 distinct CDR3 sequences, around 27% occurring once. This material consisted of PBMCs, taken before treatment. These receptors originate from a male donor with rectosigmoid adenocarcinoma. The CDR3 runs from the conserved cysteine through the conserved F or W. D genes are given only for firm matches. Size tells how often a clone was seen (once, few, many) or the class of an expanded clone, and some rows leave it out.

>TRBV6-2/TRBV6-3|NA|TRBJ2-3|NA
TGTGCCAGCAGTCCCCAAGGACGGGACACAGATACGCAGTATTTT
CASSPQGRDTDTQYF
>TRBV9|NA|TRBJ2-3|once
TGTGCCAGCAGCGTAGACCTTAGCACAGATACGCAGTATTTT
CASSVDLSTDTQYF
>TRBV5-4|NA|TRBJ2-2|once
NA
CASSWDTGDTGELFFF
>TRBV12-3/TRBV12-4|TRBD1|TRBJ2-7|many
TGTGCCAGCAGTTCGGGACAGGGGGGGACTAAGTCCTACGAGCAGTACTTC
CASSSGQGGTKSYEQYF
>TRBV28|NA|TRBJ1-4|many
TGTGCCAGCAGTTCGAGAAGGGAAGCGGGTGAAAAACTGTTTTTT
CASSSRREAGEKLFF
>TRBV9|TRBD2|TRBJ2-5|NA
TGTGCCAGCAGCCTCCGACTAGCTGGAGAGACCCAGTACTTC
CASSLRLAGETQYF
>TRBV27|TRBD2|TRBJ2-3|many
TGTGCCAGCAGTCCCCTGGGAGCGGGGGGGGTCACAGATACGCAGTATTTT
CASSPLGAGGVTDTQYF
>TRBV20-1|TRBD2|TRBJ2-3|NA
TGCAGTGCTAGAGAGCGGGGGGAGCCGCTGGATACGCAGTATTTT
CSARERGEPLDTQYF
>TRBV21-1|NA|TRBJ2-7|NA
TGTGCCAGCAGCGCCCGGGACAAGTTATACGAGCAGTACTTC
CASSARDKLYEQYF
>TRBV9|NA|TRBJ2-2|NA
TGTGCCAGCAGCTCCCACTCCACCGGGGAGCTGTTTTTT
CASSSHSTGELFF
>TRBV7-2|TRBD1|TRBJ2-7|many
TGTGCCAGCAGCCCCGGGACAGATTCATCCTACGAGCAGTACTTC
CASSPGTDSSYEQYF
>TRBV14|NA|TRBJ1-5|many
TGTGCCAGCAGCCAAGTGGGGAGCGCTCAGCCCCAGCATTTT
CASSQVGSAQPQHF
>TRBV28|TRBD1|TRBJ2-5|few
TGTGCCAGCAGTTTAGGGGGACAGGGATTGCTAGAGACCCAGTACTTC
CASSLGGQGLLETQYF
>TRBV11-2|TRBD1|TRBJ1-3|many
TGTGCCAGCAGCACGATTACCGGGACAGAAGCCGGAAACACCATATATTTT
CASSTITGTEAGNTIYF
>TRBV5-1|TRBD1|TRBJ1-2|NA
TGCGCCAGCAGCTTGGCCCTCGGACAGGTAGACTATGGCTACACCTTC
CASSLALGQVDYGYTF
>TRBV21-1|NA|TRBJ2-4|many
TGTGCCAGCAGCAAAGGGACCCTAGCCAAAAACATTCAGTACTTC
CASSKGTLAKNIQYF
>TRBV20-1|NA|TRBJ2-5|many
TGCAGTGCCCCGGAGGAGACCCAGTACTTC
CSAPEETQYF
>TRBV20-1|NA|TRBJ2-7|many
TGCAGTGCTAGAGATCCGGACGAGCAGTACTTC
CSARDPDEQYF
>TRBV4-1|TRBD2|TRBJ2-1|many
TGTGCCAGCAGCCAAGAGGGGAACGGACTAGCGGGGAGGGGTGAGCAGTTCTTC
CASSQEGNGLAGRGEQFF
>TRBV6-8|NA|TRBJ2-1|NA
TGTGCCAGCAGTTCTCGGGGAGTTCGCAATGAGCAGTTCTTC
CASSSRGVRNEQFF